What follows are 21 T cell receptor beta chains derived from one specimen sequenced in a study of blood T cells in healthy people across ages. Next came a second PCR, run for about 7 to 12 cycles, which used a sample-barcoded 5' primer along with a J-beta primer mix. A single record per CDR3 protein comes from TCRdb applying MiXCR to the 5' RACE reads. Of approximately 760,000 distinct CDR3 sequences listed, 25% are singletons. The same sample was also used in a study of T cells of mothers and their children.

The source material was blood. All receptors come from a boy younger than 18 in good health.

In DNA form, the CDR3 reads TGTGCCAGCAGCCAAGATAATTGGAAGGGATCGGGCACCGGGGAGCTGTTTTTT. Translating gives CASSQDNWKGSGTGELFF. The chain carries TRBV3-1 and TRBJ2-2, with D hard to call. The CDR3 sequence is 18 residues long. Germline V CDR1 and CDR2: LGHDT, YNNKEL (reference sequence). V was cut by 0 bases and J by 4 bases, with 18 bases left in between.

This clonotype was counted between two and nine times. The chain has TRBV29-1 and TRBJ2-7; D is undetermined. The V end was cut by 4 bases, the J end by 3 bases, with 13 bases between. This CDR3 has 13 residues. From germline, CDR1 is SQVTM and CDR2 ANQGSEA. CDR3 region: CSVGGRNLYEQYF. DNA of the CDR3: TGCAGCGTTGGAGGCAGGAATCTCTACGAGCAGTACTTC.

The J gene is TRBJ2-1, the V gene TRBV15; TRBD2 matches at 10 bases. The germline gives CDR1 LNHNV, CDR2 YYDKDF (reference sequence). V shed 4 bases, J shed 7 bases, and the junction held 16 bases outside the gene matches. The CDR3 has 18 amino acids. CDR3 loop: CATSTADLAGVLENEQFF. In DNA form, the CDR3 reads TGTGCCACCAGCACCGCGGACCTAGCGGGAGTCTTGGAGAATGAGCAGTTCTTC.

Written as DNA, the CDR3 is TGCAGCGTTGACAGTCAAGGCTACGAGCAGTACTTC. Encoded protein: CSVDSQGYEQYF. The chain combines TRBV29-1 with TRBJ2-5; D is undetermined. The J call may not be correct, given that the DNA end is closer to TRBJ2-7. CDR3 length equals 12 residues. Germline loops: CDR1 SQVTM, CDR2 ANQGSEA.

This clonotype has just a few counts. The CDR3 DNA reads TGCGCCAGCAGCTTGGGCGGGACAGCCCTGCAAGAGACCCAGTACTTC. This sequence encodes CASSLGGTALQETQYF. The chain employs TRBV5-1 and TRBJ2-5; D perhaps matches TRBD1 (7 bases). The CDR3 is made up of 16 amino acids. The ends were cut back, 0 bases at V and 2 bases at J, with 14 bases in the middle. Looked up from germline, CDR1 is SGHRS and CDR2 is YFSETQ.

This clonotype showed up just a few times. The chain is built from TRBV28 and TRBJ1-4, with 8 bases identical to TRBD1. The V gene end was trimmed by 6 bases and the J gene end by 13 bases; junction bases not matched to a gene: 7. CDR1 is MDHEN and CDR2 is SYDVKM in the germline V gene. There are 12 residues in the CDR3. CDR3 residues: CASSPPGGVLFF. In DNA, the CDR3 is TGTGCCAGCAGCCCACCAGGGGGCGTACTGTTTTTT.

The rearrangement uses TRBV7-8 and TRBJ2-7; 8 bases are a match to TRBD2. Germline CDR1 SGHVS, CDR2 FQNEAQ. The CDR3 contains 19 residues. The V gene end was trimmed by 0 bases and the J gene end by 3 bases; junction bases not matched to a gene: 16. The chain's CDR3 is CASSLARGLAGGHYYEQYF. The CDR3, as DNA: TGTGCCAGCAGCTTAGCGAGAGGACTAGCCGGGGGTCACTACTACGAGCAGTACTTC.

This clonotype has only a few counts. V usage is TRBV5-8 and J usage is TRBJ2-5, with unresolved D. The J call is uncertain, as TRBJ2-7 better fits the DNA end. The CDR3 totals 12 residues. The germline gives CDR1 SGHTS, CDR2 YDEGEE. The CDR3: CASRRHPYEQYF. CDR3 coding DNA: TGTGCCAGCAGGCGGCACCCCTACGAGCAGTACTTC.

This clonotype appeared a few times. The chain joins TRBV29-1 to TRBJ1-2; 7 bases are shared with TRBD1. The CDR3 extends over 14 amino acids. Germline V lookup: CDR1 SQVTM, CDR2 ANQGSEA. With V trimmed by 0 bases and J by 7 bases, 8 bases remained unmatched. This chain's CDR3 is CSVEDFRGGRGYTF. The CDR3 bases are TGCAGCGTTGAAGATTTTCGAGGGGGCCGTGGCTACACCTTC.

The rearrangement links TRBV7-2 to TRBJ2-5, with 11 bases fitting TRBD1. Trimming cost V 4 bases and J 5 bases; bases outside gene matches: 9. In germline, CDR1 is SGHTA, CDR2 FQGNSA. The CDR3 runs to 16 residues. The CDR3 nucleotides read TGTGCCAGCAGCTCGAGTTGGACAGGGGGCGGCGAGACCCAGTACTTC. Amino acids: CASSSSWTGGGETQYF.

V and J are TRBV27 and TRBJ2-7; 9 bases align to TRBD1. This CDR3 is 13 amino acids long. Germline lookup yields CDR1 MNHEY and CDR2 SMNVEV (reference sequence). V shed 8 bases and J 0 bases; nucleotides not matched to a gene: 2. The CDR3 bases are TGTGCCAGCGGGACAGGGAGCTCCTACGAGCAGTACTTC. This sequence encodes CASGTGSSYEQYF.

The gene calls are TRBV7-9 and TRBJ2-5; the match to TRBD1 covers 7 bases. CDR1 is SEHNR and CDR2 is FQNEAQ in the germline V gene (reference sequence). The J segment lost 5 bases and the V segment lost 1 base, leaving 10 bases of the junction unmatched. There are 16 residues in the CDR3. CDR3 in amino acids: CASSLGVTGSGETQYF. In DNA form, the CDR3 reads TGTGCCAGCAGCTTAGGGGTGACAGGGTCTGGGGAGACCCAGTACTTC.

CDR3: CASGIGDETQYF. The CDR3 DNA follows: TGTGCCAGCGGCATCGGGGACGAGACCCAGTACTTC. This chain joins TRBV7-9 and TRBJ2-5; perhaps D is TRBD1 or TRBD2 (5 bases each). CDR3 length: 12 amino acids. Germline V gives CDR1 SEHNR, CDR2 FQNEAQ (reference sequence). The V gene lost 8 bases and the J gene lost 5 bases, with 12 bases spanning the gap.

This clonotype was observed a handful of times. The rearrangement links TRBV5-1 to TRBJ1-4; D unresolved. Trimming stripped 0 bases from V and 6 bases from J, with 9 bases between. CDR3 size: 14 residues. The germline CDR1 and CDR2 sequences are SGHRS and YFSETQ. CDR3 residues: CASSLDGIDEKLFF. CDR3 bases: TGCGCCAGCAGCTTGGACGGGATCGATGAAAAACTGTTTTTT.

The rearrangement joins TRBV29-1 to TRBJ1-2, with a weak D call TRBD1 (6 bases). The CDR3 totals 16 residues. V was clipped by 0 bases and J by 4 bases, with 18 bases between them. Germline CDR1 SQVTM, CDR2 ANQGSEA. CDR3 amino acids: CSVEEPGGADFYGYTF. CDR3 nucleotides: TGCAGCGTTGAAGAACCGGGGGGCGCGGACTTCTATGGCTACACCTTC.

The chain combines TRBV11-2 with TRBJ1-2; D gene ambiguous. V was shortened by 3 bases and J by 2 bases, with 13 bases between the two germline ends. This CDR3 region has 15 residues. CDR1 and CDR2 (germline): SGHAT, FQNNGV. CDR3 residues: CASSFMGSTNYGYTF. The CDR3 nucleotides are TGTGCCAGCAGCTTCATGGGCAGTACAAACTATGGCTACACCTTC.

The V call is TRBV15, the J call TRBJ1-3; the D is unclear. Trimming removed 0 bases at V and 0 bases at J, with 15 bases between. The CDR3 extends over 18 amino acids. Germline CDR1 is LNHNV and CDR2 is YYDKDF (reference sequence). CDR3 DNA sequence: TGTGCCACCAGCAGAGATCTGGTAGGCCTGAGCTCTGGAAACACCATATATTTT. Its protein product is CATSRDLVGLSSGNTIYF.

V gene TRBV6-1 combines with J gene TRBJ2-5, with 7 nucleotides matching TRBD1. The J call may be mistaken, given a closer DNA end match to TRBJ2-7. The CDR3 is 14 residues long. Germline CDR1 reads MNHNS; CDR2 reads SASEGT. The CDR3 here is CASSNYRGSYEQYF. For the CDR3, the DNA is TGTGCCAGCAGCAACTACAGGGGATCCTACGAGCAGTACTTC.

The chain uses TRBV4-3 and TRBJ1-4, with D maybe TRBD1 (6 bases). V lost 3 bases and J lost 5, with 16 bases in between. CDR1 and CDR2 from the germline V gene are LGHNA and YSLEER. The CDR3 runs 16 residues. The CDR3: CASSHSDRGANEKLFF. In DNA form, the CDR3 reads TGCGCCAGCAGCCACTCAGATAGGGGGGCCAATGAAAAACTGTTTTTT.

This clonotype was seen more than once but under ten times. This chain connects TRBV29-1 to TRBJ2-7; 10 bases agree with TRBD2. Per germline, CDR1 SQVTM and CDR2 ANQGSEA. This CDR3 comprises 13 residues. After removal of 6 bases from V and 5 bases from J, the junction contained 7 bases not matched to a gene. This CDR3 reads CSVLAGAGNEQYF. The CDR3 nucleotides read TGCAGCGTGCTAGCGGGAGCTGGCAACGAGCAGTACTTC.

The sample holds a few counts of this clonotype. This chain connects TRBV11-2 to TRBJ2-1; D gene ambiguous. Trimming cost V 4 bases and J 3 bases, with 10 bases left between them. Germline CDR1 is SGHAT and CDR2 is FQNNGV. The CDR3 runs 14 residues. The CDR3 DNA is TGTGCCAGCAGCTCCGGGCCCTTCTACAATGAGCAGTTCTTC. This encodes CASSSGPFYNEQFF. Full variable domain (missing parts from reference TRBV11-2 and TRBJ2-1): EAGVAQSPRYKIIEKRQSVAFWCNPISGHATLYWYQQILGQGPKLLIQFQNNGVVDDSQLPKDRFSAERLKGVDSTLKIQPAKLEDSAVYLCASSSGPFYNEQFFGPGTRLTVL.